The next 8 T cell receptor beta chains were all read from a single sample in a study of OX40 agonist ivuxolimab in advanced cancers. Only in-frame clones appear in the TCRdb table, and some are missing; sequencing was by immunoSEQ multiplex PCR. The table shows about 77,000 clones, with 85% occurring only once. The input for sequencing was CD4+ or CD8+ T cells sorted from blood, taken in a trial of the OX40 agonist ivuxolimab. These receptor sequences come from an adult with an advanced solid tumor such as melanoma, head and neck, liver or kidney cancer.

This sequence joins TRBV7-2 and TRBJ1-2, with D unclear. Per germline, CDR1 SGHTA and CDR2 FQGNSA. Trimming left V 0 bases short and J 5 bases short, with 4 bases between. CDR3 length: 12 amino acids. CDR3: CASSLAGYGYTF. The CDR3, as DNA: TGTGCCAGCAGCTTAGCAGGTTATGGCTACACCTTC.

J is TRBJ1-4 and V is TRBV9, with D maybe TRBD1 (5 bases). The germline gives CDR1 SGDLS, CDR2 YYNGEE. The V gene lost 4 bases and the J gene lost 6 bases, with 16 bases spanning the gap. The CDR3 totals 15 residues. Written as DNA, the CDR3 is TGTGCCAGCAGCACCTCCGGACAATTTTATGAAAAACTGTTTTTT. Translated, it gives CASSTSGQFYEKLFF.

The rearrangement joins TRBV7-2 to TRBJ1-2; 10 bases align to TRBD1. Losses at the gene ends were 4 bases for V and 3 bases for J; bases not matched to a gene: 5. This CDR3 is built from 15 residues. CDR1 SGHTA and CDR2 FQGNSA come from the germline V gene. The CDR3: CASSWQTGGDYGYTF. CDR3 nucleotide sequence: TGTGCCAGCAGCTGGCAGACAGGGGGCGACTATGGCTACACCTTC.

This clone was detected only a few times. This chain uses TRBV5-1 with TRBJ1-5; D uncertain. Germline V gives CDR1 SGHRS, CDR2 YFSETQ. There are 13 residues in the CDR3. V was pared by 3 bases and J by 8 bases, with 12 bases between. The chain's CDR3 is CASSSVAGEPQHF. CDR3 sequence (DNA): TGCGCCAGCAGCTCCGTCGCCGGGGAGCCCCAGCATTTT.

The chain joins TRBV6-1 to TRBJ2-1, with unresolved D. CDR3 length: 14 amino acids. The V end was cut by 1 base, the J end by 4 bases, with 8 bases between. The germline CDR1 and CDR2 sequences are MNHNS and SASEGT. The CDR3 region has the DNA TGTGCCAGCAGTGAAGAGAACGAATACAATGAGCAGTTCTTC. Its protein product is CASSEENEYNEQFF.

This chain joins TRBV12-5 and TRBJ2-3; D assignment may be TRBD1 or TRBD2 (5 bases each). Looked up from germline, CDR1 is LGHNT and CDR2 is FRNRAP. Trimming pared 0 bases from V and 1 base from J, leaving 23 bases between. The CDR3 extends over 20 amino acids. This CDR3 reads CASGLVRRGLPGPGTDTQYF. The CDR3 DNA follows: TGTGCTAGTGGTTTGGTAAGACGGGGCCTCCCGGGGCCTGGCACAGATACGCAGTATTTT.

This clone was recorded a few times. The rearrangement uses TRBV29-1 and TRBJ2-1, with 14 bases identical to TRBD2. From germline, CDR1 is SQVTM and CDR2 ANQGSEA. V trimming: 6 bases; J trimming: 9 bases; junction bases outside the gene matches: 10. CDR3 size: 15 residues. The CDR3 DNA follows: TGCAGCGTCCAACCGGGACTAGCGGGGGAGGGTGAGCAGTTCTTC. This sequence encodes CSVQPGLAGEGEQFF.

V is TRBV27 and J is TRBJ1-6, with TRBD1 identical over 7 bases. Germline V gene lookup returns CDR1 MNHEY and CDR2 SMNVEV (reference sequence). After removal of 3 bases from V and 5 bases from J, the junction contained 16 bases not matched to a gene. The CDR3 consists of 19 residues. In DNA, the CDR3 is TGTGCCAGCAGTTTGGAGGGGGCAGGGGCTACCCCCCATAATTCACCCCTCCACTTT. Its protein is CASSLEGAGATPHNSPLHF.